The T cell receptor beta chain described here comes from a study of cytomegalovirus exposure and HLA in healthy donors. Notes on the study in general: Data from an earlier analysis indicated that most TCR beta V segments were productive either about 87% or about 30% of the time.

60 Vbeta and 13 Jbeta primers were used in PCR. Sequencing was performed with immunoSEQ multiplex PCR; in TCRdb, only in-frame clones are kept and a portion is missing. Of around 140,000 clones listed, roughly 88% were seen once; the top ten hold around 0.51%. This clone is deemed medium-sized (0.01 to 0.1%). Its antigen is currently unknown. What was sequenced was PBMCs. The TCR originated in a woman between 40 and 55 years old in good health and CMV-seronegative.

CDR3 amino acids: CASRVGFHQPQHF. The CDR3 DNA is TGTGCCAGCCGGGTTGGGTTTCATCAGCCCCAGCATTTT. The rearrangement joins TRBV6-1 to TRBJ1-5; D ambiguous. The length of the CDR3 is 13 residues. Between the trimmed V and J ends, which lost 8 bases and 5 bases, there was a span of 13 bases. Germline V gene data show CDR1 as MNHNS and CDR2 as SASEGT.